This note documents a single TCR beta chain sequence. Sequencing used immunoSEQ multiplex PCR; TCRdb keeps in-frame clones, though not all of them. Here the sample spans 450,000 to 650,000 clones, about four fifths being singletons. This entry belongs to a study of shared T cell receptors in the human thymus. This sample was shared with a second study, whose subject was human thymus T cells. This second report adds: Gene usage for V and J segments appeared biased in thymic and blood repertoires.

The clonotype originates from a boy in the first two years of life with a congenital heart defect. Sequencing used thymocytes.

Here the CDR3 reads CSARGPGSTGELFF. The CDR3 DNA follows: TGCAGCGCAAGAGGGCCCGGTTCCACCGGGGAGCTGTTTTTT. The chain employs TRBV29-1 and TRBJ2-2, with D perhaps TRBD2 (5 bases). V was clipped by 7 bases and J by 4 bases, with 16 bases between them. There are 14 residues in the CDR3. In germline, CDR1 is SQVTM, CDR2 ANQGSEA.